This T cell receptor (beta chain) appears in the sequencing data of a study of blood T cell repertoires in COVID-19. Across the whole study: Acute-phase and convalescent COVID-19 samples originated in the United States, Italy and Spain. Nucleic acid was either cDNA or gDNA, and it came from T cells, B-cell-depleted T cells, or PBMCs.

In the authors' workflow: Reference gene primer amplification gave nucleated cell count estimates. Data came from immunoSEQ multiplex PCR; TCRdb stores just in-frame clones and leaves some out. V, J and clone size derive from that table, while D and trimming were established from the DNA sequence. Of over 200,000 clones listed, 88% are singletons. The sequencing input was peripheral blood. The TCR comes from a man between 60 and 75 years old who had recovered from COVID-19.

The CDR3 nucleotides read TGTGCCAGCCAGGGGAGGGGGGACACCGGGGAGCTGTTTTTT. Its translation: CASQGRGDTGELFF. The chain employs TRBV6-5 and TRBJ2-2; D possibly corresponds to TRBD2 (7 bases). Looked up from germline, CDR1 is MNHEY and CDR2 is SVGAGI. V dropped 8 bases and J dropped 3 bases, with 13 bases sitting between them. The CDR3 has 14 residues.